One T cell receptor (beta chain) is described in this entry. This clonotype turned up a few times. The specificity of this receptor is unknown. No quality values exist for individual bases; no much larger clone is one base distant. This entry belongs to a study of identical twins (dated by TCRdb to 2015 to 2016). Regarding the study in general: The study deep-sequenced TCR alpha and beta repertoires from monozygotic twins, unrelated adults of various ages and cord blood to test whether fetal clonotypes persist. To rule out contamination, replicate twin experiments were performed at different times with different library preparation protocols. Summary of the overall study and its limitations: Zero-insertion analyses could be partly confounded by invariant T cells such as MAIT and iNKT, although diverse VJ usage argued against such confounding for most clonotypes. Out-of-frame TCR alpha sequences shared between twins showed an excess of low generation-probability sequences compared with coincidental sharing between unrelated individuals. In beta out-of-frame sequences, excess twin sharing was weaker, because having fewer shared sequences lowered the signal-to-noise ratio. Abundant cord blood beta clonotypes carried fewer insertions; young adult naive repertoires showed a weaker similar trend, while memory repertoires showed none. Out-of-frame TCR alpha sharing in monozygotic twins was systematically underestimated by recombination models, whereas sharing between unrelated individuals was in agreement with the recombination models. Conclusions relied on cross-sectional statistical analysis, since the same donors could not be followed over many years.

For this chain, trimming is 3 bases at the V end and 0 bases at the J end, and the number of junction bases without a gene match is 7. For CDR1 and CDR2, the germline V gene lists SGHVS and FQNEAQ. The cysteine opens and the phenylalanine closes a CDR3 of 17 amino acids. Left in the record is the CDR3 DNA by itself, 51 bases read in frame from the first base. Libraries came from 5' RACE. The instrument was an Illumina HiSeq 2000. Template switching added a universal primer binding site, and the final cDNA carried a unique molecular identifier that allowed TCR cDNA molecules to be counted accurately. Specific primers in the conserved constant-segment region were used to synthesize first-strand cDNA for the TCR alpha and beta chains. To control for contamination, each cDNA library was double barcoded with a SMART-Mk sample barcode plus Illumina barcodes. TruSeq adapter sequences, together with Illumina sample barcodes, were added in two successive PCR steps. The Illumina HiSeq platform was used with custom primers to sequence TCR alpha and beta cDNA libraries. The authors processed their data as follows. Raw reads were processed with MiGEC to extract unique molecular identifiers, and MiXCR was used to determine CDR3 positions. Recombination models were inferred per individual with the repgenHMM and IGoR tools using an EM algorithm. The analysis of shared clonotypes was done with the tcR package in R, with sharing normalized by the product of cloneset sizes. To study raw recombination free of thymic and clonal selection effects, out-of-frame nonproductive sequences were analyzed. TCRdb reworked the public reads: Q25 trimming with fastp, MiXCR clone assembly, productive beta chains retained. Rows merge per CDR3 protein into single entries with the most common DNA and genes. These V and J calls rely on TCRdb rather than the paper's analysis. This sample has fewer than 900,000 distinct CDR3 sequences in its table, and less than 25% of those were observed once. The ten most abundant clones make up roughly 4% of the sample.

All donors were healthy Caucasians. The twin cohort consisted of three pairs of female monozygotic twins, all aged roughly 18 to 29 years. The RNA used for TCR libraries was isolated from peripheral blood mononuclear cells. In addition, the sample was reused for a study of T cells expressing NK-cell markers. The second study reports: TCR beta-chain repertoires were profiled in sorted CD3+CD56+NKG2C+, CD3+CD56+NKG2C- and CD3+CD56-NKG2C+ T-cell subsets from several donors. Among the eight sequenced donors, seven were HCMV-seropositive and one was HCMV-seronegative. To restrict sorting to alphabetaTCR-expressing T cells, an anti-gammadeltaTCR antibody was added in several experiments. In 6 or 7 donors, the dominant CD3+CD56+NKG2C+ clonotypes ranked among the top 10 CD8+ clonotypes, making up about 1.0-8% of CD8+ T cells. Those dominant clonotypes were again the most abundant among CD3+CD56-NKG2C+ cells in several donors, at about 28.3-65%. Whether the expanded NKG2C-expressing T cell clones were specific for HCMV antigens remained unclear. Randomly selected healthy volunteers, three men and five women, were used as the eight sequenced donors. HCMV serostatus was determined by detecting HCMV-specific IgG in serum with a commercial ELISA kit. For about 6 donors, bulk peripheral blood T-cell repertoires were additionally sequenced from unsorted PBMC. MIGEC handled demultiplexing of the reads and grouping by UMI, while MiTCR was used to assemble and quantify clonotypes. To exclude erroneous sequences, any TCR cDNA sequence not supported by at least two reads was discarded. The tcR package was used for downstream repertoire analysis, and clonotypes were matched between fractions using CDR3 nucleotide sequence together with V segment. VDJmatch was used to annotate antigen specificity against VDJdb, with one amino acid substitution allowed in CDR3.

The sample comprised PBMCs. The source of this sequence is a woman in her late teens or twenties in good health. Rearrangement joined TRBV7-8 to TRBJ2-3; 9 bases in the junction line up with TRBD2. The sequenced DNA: TGTGCCAGCAGCTTTAGCGGGAGAGCCCGTAGCACAGATACGCAGTATTTT. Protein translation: CASSFSGRARSTDTQYF.